Only a few counts were recorded for the clone carrying this T cell receptor beta chain. The antigen is undetermined. The data stem from a study of beta chain features in type 1 diabetes. Study-wide points: TCRB CDR3s from Type 1 diabetes patients were moderately but significantly shorter in all four CD4+ subsets. Shorter templates might be favored by PCR, equally in patients and controls.

Every bit of the isolated RNA underwent reverse transcription, so sequencing read expressed TCRB transcripts. This table comes from immunoSEQ multiplex PCR, and its TCRdb copy is limited to in-frame clones, with some not included. The sample lists 600,000 to 700,000 clones, 9.5% to 15% occurring once. V lost 2 bases to trimming and J lost 0 bases, with 10 bases between them. The CDR3 has 15 amino acids. From germline, CDR1 is SGHTA and CDR2 FQGNSA. Each donor gave one heparinised blood draw averaging around 120 mL. The clonotype comes from a young man with type 1 diabetes. The chain combines TRBV7-2 with TRBJ1-2, with D maybe TRBD1 (5 bases). The sample taken for sequencing was naive CD4+ T cells from blood. The CDR3 DNA reads as TGTGCCAGCAGCTTACGGGGCGGCTCTAACTATGGCTACACCTTC. Encoded protein: CASSLRGGSNYGYTF.